This T cell receptor beta chain stems from a study of cytomegalovirus exposure and HLA in healthy donors. This clone has only one observation. Trimming took 0 bases from V and 8 from J, leaving 11 bases between them. The V gene's germline CDR1 is GTSNPN and CDR2 SVGIG (reference sequence). This CDR3 is built from 13 residues. Use of 60 Vbeta and 13 Jbeta primers characterized the PCR. The assay was immunoSEQ multiplex PCR, and TCRdb's table has in-frame clones only and misses some. The sample lists about 140,000 clones, approximately 64% seen once, with 2.4% in the top ten. This sequence joins TRBV30 and TRBJ2-1; D may be TRBD2 (6 bases). Material: PBMCs. The receptor comes from a woman in her forties in good health and CMV-seronegative. DNA of the CDR3: TGTGCCTGGAGTGTGCTAGCGAGGGATGAGCAGTTCTTC. It codes for CAWSVLARDEQFF.